A single sample is the source of the 24 T cell receptor beta chains below, sequenced in a study of beta chain features in type 1 diabetes. Every isolated RNA sample was fully reverse transcribed, so sequencing captured expressed TCRB transcripts. The assay was immunoSEQ multiplex PCR, and TCRdb's table has in-frame clones only and misses some. The repertoire includes about 110,000 clones, under 40% of them detected once, and approximately 0.065% sits in the top ten. Sequenced: stem cell memory CD4+ T cells from blood. These receptors were obtained from a woman between 18 and 30 years old in good health.

This clone was picked up a small number of times. The V call is TRBV28, the J call TRBJ1-5; weak D call: TRBD1 (5 bases). V dropped 8 bases and J dropped 0 bases, with 14 bases sitting between them. Germline V gene data show CDR1 as MDHEN and CDR2 as SYDVKM. This CDR3 contains 15 residues. CDR3 DNA sequence: TGTGCCAGCCTCTCGGGGGGACGTAGCAATCAGCCCCAGCATTTT. The encoded protein is CASLSGGRSNQPQHF.

V is TRBV18 and J is TRBJ2-3, with TRBD1 as a possible D gene (6 bases). The length of the CDR3 is 13 residues. Germline loops: CDR1 KGHSH, CDR2 LQKENI. V lost 4 bases, J lost 3 bases, and 8 bases lay in between. The CDR3 bases are TGTGCCAGCTCACGTCAGGGGACAGATACGCAGTATTTT. It codes for CASSRQGTDTQYF.

The V and J genes are TRBV4-1 and TRBJ2-1, with 14 bases that match TRBD2. Germline loops: CDR1 MGHRA, CDR2 YSYEKL. Losses at the gene ends were 0 bases for V and 7 bases for J; bases not matched to a gene: 8. The CDR3 is 18 amino acids. The CDR3 loop reads CASSQDSGTSGSRNEQFF. The CDR3 bases are TGCGCCAGCAGCCAAGATTCGGGGACTAGCGGGAGCCGGAATGAGCAGTTCTTC.

The J gene is TRBJ2-5, the V gene TRBV7-9; 7 bases match TRBD1. With the DNA end fitting TRBJ2-7 better, the J assignment may be wrong. This CDR3 is built from 13 residues. Germline V gene data show CDR1 as SEHNR and CDR2 as FQNEAQ (reference sequence). In nucleotides, the CDR3 is TGTGCCAGCAGCTTGAGGGGGCGTAGCGAGCAGTACTTC. Translation gives CASSLRGRSEQYF.

The gene calls are TRBV5-1 and TRBJ1-3; unclear D gene. Germline CDR1 is SGHRS and CDR2 is YFSETQ. The length of the CDR3 is 18 residues. V was pared by 4 bases and J by 0 bases, with 20 bases between. The CDR3 bases are TGCGCCAGCAGCCCGGGTCACCAAATTCTGAGCTCTGGAAACACCATATATTTT. Translation: CASSPGHQILSSGNTIYF.

This clone appeared a few times. The chain combines TRBV7-2 with TRBJ2-1; 9 nucleotides align to TRBD2. Germline-derived CDR1 and CDR2 are SGHTA and FQGNSA. V gave up 5 bases and J gave up 6 bases; unmatched junction bases: 11. This CDR3 spans 16 amino acids. CDR3 residues: CASSLSRTSVTNEQFF. The CDR3 nucleotides are TGTGCCAGCAGCCTATCACGGACTAGCGTGACCAATGAGCAGTTCTTC.

This clone was seen more than once but under ten times. The genes are TRBV28 and TRBJ2-3; 9 bases map to TRBD2. From germline, CDR1 is MDHEN and CDR2 SYDVKM. The V and J ends lost 3 bases and 6 bases, in that order; junction bases with no gene match: 13. The CDR3 has 17 residues. The CDR3 region is CASSLGPGGRAGDTQYF. The DNA of the CDR3 is TGTGCCAGCAGTTTGGGCCCCGGCGGGAGGGCCGGGGATACGCAGTATTTT.

This sequence joins TRBV5-1 and TRBJ2-5, with TRBD2 matching 10 bases. The CDR3 covers 16 residues. Looked up from germline, CDR1 is SGHRS and CDR2 is YFSETQ. Trimming at V came to 1 base and at J to 5 bases, leaving 8 bases not matched to a gene. As DNA, the CDR3 is TGCGCCAGCAGCTTGCTCCTAGCGGGAGCAGGTGAGACCCAGTACTTC. Translating gives CASSLLLAGAGETQYF.

The chain uses TRBV28 and TRBJ1-1, with 7 bases lining up with TRBD1. V gave up 6 bases and J gave up 10 bases; unmatched junction bases: 5. Germline-derived CDR1 and CDR2 are MDHEN and SYDVKM. The CDR3 runs to 11 residues. For the CDR3, the DNA is TGTGCCAGCAGGCGACAGGGCTTAGCTTTCTTT. Its protein product is CASRRQGLAFF. Complete variable domain (other parts from reference TRBV28 and TRBJ1-1): DVKVTQSSRYLVKRTGEKVFLECVQDMDHENMFWYRQDPGLGLRLIYFSYDVKMKEKGDIPEGYSVSREKKERFSLILESASTNQTSMYLCASRRQGLAFFGQGTRLTVV.

The V and J genes are TRBV9 and TRBJ2-5; D unclear. V dropped 4 bases and J dropped 5 bases, with 15 bases sitting between them. The CDR3 sequence is 14 residues long. Germline V lookup: CDR1 SGDLS, CDR2 YYNGEE. The CDR3 bases are TGTGCCAGCAGCACCTGCGACTGGATGGAGACCCAGTACTTC. It translates to CASSTCDWMETQYF.

This rearrangement joins TRBV7-2 to TRBJ1-2; D may be TRBD1 (5 bases). The germline V gene encodes CDR1 SGHTA and CDR2 FQGNSA. The CDR3 extends over 17 amino acids. V lost 4 bases and J lost 0, with 18 bases in between. The CDR3: CASSYLGQGTANYGYTF. The CDR3 region has the DNA TGTGCCAGCAGCTACCTGGGCCAGGGAACCGCTAACTATGGCTACACCTTC.

The J gene is TRBJ2-7, the V gene TRBV18, with D possibly TRBD2 on 5 matching bases. Germline loops: CDR1 KGHSH, CDR2 LQKENI. Trimming removed 3 bases at V and 5 bases at J, with 14 bases between. The CDR3 spans 14 residues. CDR3 loop: CASSPTLAGDEQYF. DNA for the CDR3: TGTGCCAGCTCACCCACCCTGGCGGGCGACGAGCAGTACTTC.

In this sample, this clone turned up a few times. The gene calls are TRBV29-1 and TRBJ2-1; 9 bases map to TRBD1. The ends lost 6 bases at V and 9 bases at J; junction bases unmatched: 12. Looked up from germline, CDR1 is SQVTM and CDR2 is ANQGSEA. The CDR3 is made up of 14 amino acids. CDR3 in DNA: TGCAGCGTGAAGGCGACAGGGGGAGGCTTTGAGCAGTTCTTC. Protein: CSVKATGGGFEQFF.

The chain uses TRBV6-5 and TRBJ1-2; TRBD1 might be the D (5 bases). Trimming cost V 5 bases and J 8 bases, with 15 bases left between them. The CDR3 length is 13 residues. Germline V gene data show CDR1 as MNHEY and CDR2 as SVGAGI. The CDR3 sequence: CASSDGTLGGYTF. The CDR3 region has the DNA TGTGCCAGCAGTGACGGGACTTTAGGGGGCTACACCTTC.

CDR3 bases: TGTGCCAGCAGCGCTGACAGGGGACACAATCAGCCCCAGCATTTT. This sequence encodes CASSADRGHNQPQHF. This chain connects TRBV7-2 to TRBJ1-5, with 8 bases identical to TRBD1. CDR1 and CDR2 (germline): SGHTA, FQGNSA. The CDR3 contains 15 residues. V lost 5 bases, J lost 3 bases, and 6 bases stayed unmatched.

The V and J genes are TRBV7-8 and TRBJ1-3, with TRBD1 matching over 7 bases. This CDR3 is 15 amino acids long. Germline V CDR1 and CDR2: SGHVS, FQNEAQ. V lost 4 bases, J lost 2 bases, and 5 bases stayed unmatched. CDR3 residues: CASSSQGFAGNTIYF. The CDR3, as DNA: TGTGCCAGCAGCTCACAGGGGTTTGCTGGAAACACCATATATTTT.

The J gene is TRBJ1-1, the V gene TRBV19; D ambiguous. Trimming pared 3 bases from V and 0 bases from J, leaving 8 bases between. This CDR3 comprises 14 residues. Germline CDR1 is LNHDA and CDR2 is SQIVND (reference sequence). The CDR3 loop reads CASSIANMNTEAFF. CDR3 in DNA: TGTGCCAGTAGTATCGCGAATATGAACACTGAAGCTTTCTTT.

The V call is TRBV9, the J call TRBJ2-1; 9 bases map to TRBD1. The CDR3 runs 14 residues. Trimming removed 2 bases from V and 7 bases from J; junction bases left unmatched: 4. Looked up from germline, CDR1 is SGDLS and CDR2 is YYNGEE. The CDR3 nucleotides are TGTGCCAGCAGCGTCCAAGGACAGGGGAATGAGCAGTTCTTC. It is translated as CASSVQGQGNEQFF.

J is TRBJ2-1 and V is TRBV7-9; D is unclear. Per the germline V gene, CDR1 is SEHNR and CDR2 is FQNEAQ (reference sequence). This CDR3 comprises 14 residues. Deletions cut 3 bases from V and 5 bases from J, with 11 bases between. CDR3 nucleotides: TGTGCCAGCAGCTTCTTCCTAGTCAACAATGAGCAGTTCTTC. Its translation is CASSFFLVNNEQFF. The variable domain in full, with the rest retrieved from reference TRBV7-9 and TRBJ2-1, is DTGVSQNPRHKITKRGQNVTFRCDPISEHNRLYWYRQTLGQGPEFLTYFQNEAQLEKSRLLSDRFSAERPKGSFSTLEIQRTEQGDSAMYLCASSFFLVNNEQFFGPGTRLTVL.

This chain joins TRBV5-1 and TRBJ2-1; TRBD1 aligns across 10 bases. Germline trimming cut 3 bases from V and 3 bases from J; bases unmatched to any gene: 3. This CDR3 region has 15 residues. Germline lookup yields CDR1 SGHRS and CDR2 YFSETQ. The CDR3 bases are TGCGCCAGCAGCTCCGGGACAGGGGACTACAATGAGCAGTTCTTC. Translated: CASSSGTGDYNEQFF.

This clone appeared a few times. In nucleotides, the CDR3 is TGTGCCAGCAGCGTAGATTGGAATAGCGGGAGTTTTTACAATGAGCAGTTCTTC. This translates into CASSVDWNSGSFYNEQFF. V gene TRBV9 combines with J gene TRBJ2-1; 9 bases line up with TRBD2. Germline trimming cut 0 bases from V and 4 bases from J; bases unmatched to any gene: 11. Germline V CDR1 and CDR2: SGDLS, YYNGEE. The CDR3 runs 18 residues.

This clone was seen a handful of times. The CDR3 DNA reads TGCGCCAGCAGCTTGGTTGGGGCAGTAACTTTCTTT. Protein product: CASSLVGAVTFF. This chain connects TRBV5-1 to TRBJ1-1, with D perhaps TRBD1 (5 bases). The V and J ends lost 0 bases and 12 bases respectively, with 12 bases between them. This CDR3 has 12 residues. Germline CDR1 SGHRS, CDR2 YFSETQ.

This clone was detected only a few times. The chain is built from TRBV9 and TRBJ2-3; D is possibly TRBD2 (6 bases). The CDR3 consists of 19 residues. Trimming removed 4 bases from V and 2 bases from J, with 26 bases in between. Germline CDR1 is SGDLS and CDR2 is YYNGEE. CDR3 nucleotide sequence: TGTGCCAGCAGCCCCAAGTCACCACCCGGGACTTCCCACACAGATACGCAGTATTTT. The encoded protein is CASSPKSPPGTSHTDTQYF.

This clone was detected a few times. This chain links TRBV30 with TRBJ1-4, with 11 positions matching TRBD1. The CDR3 extends over 15 amino acids. With 0 bases clipped from V and 5 bases from J, the junction kept 2 bases outside the gene matches. CDR1 is GTSNPN and CDR2 is SVGIG in the germline V gene (reference sequence). CDR3 sequence: CAWSVGTGGNEKLFF. The CDR3 region has the DNA TGTGCCTGGAGTGTGGGGACAGGGGGAAATGAAAAACTGTTTTTT.